Following are 16 T cell receptor beta chains from one sample sequenced in a study of T cells in Graves' hyperthyroidism and ophthalmopathy. Using RNA transcripts as the source, TCR beta CDR3 regions were amplified. During a first-round RT-PCR of the TCR CDR3, the HTBI primer set was used. Using its own MiXCR run on the multiplex PCR reads, TCRdb lists one record per CDR3 protein. The table shows hundreds of thousands of distinct CDR3 sequences, with around 15% occurring only once. Input material: blood. The receptors originated from a woman between 40 and 50 years old with Graves' ophthalmopathy.

This clonotype was seen at least ten times. The rearrangement uses TRBV7-2 and TRBJ2-7; D perhaps matches TRBD2 (6 bases). The CDR3 loop spans 14 amino acids. Germline lookup yields CDR1 SGHTA and CDR2 FQGNSA. V was clipped by 3 bases and J by 4 bases, with 13 bases between them. In DNA form, the CDR3 reads TGTGCCAGCAGCTTCGTCAGGGCGGGATACGAGCAGTACTTC. The encoded protein is CASSFVRAGYEQYF.

This clonotype was observed at least ten times. The chain links TRBV12-3 or TRBV12-4 to TRBJ2-3; 10 bases fit TRBD2. The CDR3 sequence is 16 residues long. V lost 5 bases and J lost 0; bases outside the gene matches: 5. The DNA of the CDR3 is TGTGCCAGCAGTCTACTAGCGGGACCAAGCACAGATACGCAGTATTTT. As protein: CASSLLAGPSTDTQYF.

Ten or more counts support this clonotype. The chain recombines TRBV4-1 with TRBJ2-7, with D possibly TRBD1 on 5 matching bases. Germline-derived CDR1 and CDR2 are MGHRA and YSYEKL. This CDR3 has 13 residues. Between the trimmed V and J ends, which lost 4 bases and 6 bases, there was a span of 13 bases. CDR3 region: CASSPHQGPEQYF. The CDR3, as DNA: TGCGCCAGCAGCCCTCACCAGGGTCCCGAGCAGTACTTC.

This clonotype was seen more than once but under ten times. This sequence joins TRBV19 and TRBJ1-3; D gene ambiguous. The CDR3 is made up of 13 amino acids. The V and J ends lost 4 bases and 4 bases respectively, with 8 bases between them. The germline CDR1 and CDR2 sequences are LNHDA and SQIVND (reference sequence). Here the CDR3 reads CASSTARGNTIYF. CDR3 coding DNA: TGTGCCAGTAGTACGGCGCGGGGAAACACCATATATTTT.

The sample holds many counts of this clonotype. The chain joins TRBV19 to TRBJ1-2; D is perhaps TRBD1 (6 bases). Trimming cost V 9 bases and J 0 bases, with 17 bases left between them. The CDR3 is made up of 15 amino acids. CDR1 is LNHDA and CDR2 is SQIVND in the germline V gene (reference sequence). This CDR3 reads CASRLLEGANYGYTF. In DNA, the CDR3 is TGTGCCAGCCGATTGCTCGAGGGGGCTAACTATGGCTACACCTTC.

The table lists this clonotype with a few counts. The genes are TRBV5-1 and TRBJ2-5; D is uncertain. The V end lost 3 bases, the J end lost 0 bases, and 15 bases lay between the germline ends. CDR1 is SGHRS and CDR2 is YFSETQ in the germline V gene. This CDR3 is 16 amino acids long. CDR3: CASSWRQIEYQETQYF. CDR3 coding DNA: TGCGCCAGCAGCTGGCGCCAGATAGAGTACCAAGAGACCCAGTACTTC.

This clonotype was recorded at least ten times. The V and J genes are TRBV28 and TRBJ1-1, with 7 bases matching TRBD1. This CDR3 is 14 amino acids long. From germline, CDR1 is MDHEN and CDR2 SYDVKM. The V gene end was trimmed by 2 bases and the J gene end by 4 bases; junction bases not matched to a gene: 4. CDR3 DNA: TGTGCCAGCAGTTTAGGGAACAGGGGCACTGAAGCTTTCTTT. It codes for CASSLGNRGTEAFF.

This clonotype was counted ten times or more. The J gene is TRBJ2-4, the V gene TRBV12-3 or TRBV12-4; 7 nucleotides line up with TRBD2. Trimming cost V 6 bases and J 6 bases; bases outside gene matches: 17. This CDR3 region has 17 residues. The CDR3 sequence is CASSPRVGGSMGNIQYF. In DNA form, the CDR3 reads TGTGCCAGCAGCCCCCGGGTTGGCGGGAGCATGGGAAACATTCAGTACTTC.

There are many counts of this clonotype. V gene TRBV24-1 combines with J gene TRBJ2-7; no firm D call. This CDR3 has 12 amino acids. CDR1 is KGHDR, CDR2 SFDVKD, per germline. The V gene lost 4 bases and the J gene lost 5 bases, with 8 bases spanning the gap. CDR3 loop: CATSELDNEQYF. CDR3 nucleotide sequence: TGTGCCACCAGTGAATTAGACAACGAGCAGTACTTC.

This clonotype was seen at least ten times. The rearrangement uses TRBV30 and TRBJ1-5; 8 bases are shared with TRBD1. The CDR3 spans 13 residues. The germline CDR1 and CDR2 sequences are GTSNPN and SVGIG (reference sequence). V was clipped by 0 bases and J by 6 bases; unmatched bases: 1. For the CDR3, the DNA is TGTGCCTGGAGTGTACAGGGGGGTCAGCCCCAGCATTTT. The encoded protein is CAWSVQGGQPQHF.

This clonotype was seen more than once but under ten times. The V call is TRBV9, the J call TRBJ2-5, with D possibly called TRBD1 or TRBD2 (5 bases each). This CDR3 is built from 16 residues. Trimming removed 9 bases at V and 3 bases at J, with 24 bases between. Germline lookup yields CDR1 SGDLS and CDR2 YYNGEE. The CDR3 spells CAIQRCGTGFEETQYF. CDR3 nucleotides: TGTGCCATACAAAGATGTGGGACGGGATTCGAAGAGACCCAGTACTTC.

V gene TRBV19 combines with J gene TRBJ2-7; D call uncertain. Germline V lookup: CDR1 LNHDA, CDR2 SQIVND (reference sequence). CDR3 length: 16 residues. The ends were cut back, 5 bases at V and 3 bases at J, with 20 bases in the middle. CDR3 nucleotide sequence: TGTGCCAGTAGTCGAATTGCTAGTGGCGGCGGCTACGAGCAGTACTTC. It yields the protein CASSRIASGGGYEQYF.

In this sample, this clonotype turned up many times. The chain employs TRBV28 and TRBJ1-2; D is unclear. The CDR3 totals 13 residues. Germline V gene lookup returns CDR1 MDHEN and CDR2 SYDVKM. V was trimmed by 2 bases and J by 4 bases, leaving 8 bases between them. For the CDR3, the DNA is TGTGCCAGCAGTTTAATTGACGGCTATGGCTACACCTTC. It translates to CASSLIDGYGYTF.

Ten or more counts support this clonotype. J is TRBJ2-7 and V is TRBV6-2 or TRBV6-3; TRBD2 aligns across 13 bases. Trimming took 6 bases from V and 0 from J; bases not matched to a gene: 8. The length of the CDR3 is 17 residues. Per germline, CDR1 MNHEY and CDR2 SVGEGT. The CDR3 DNA is TGTGCCAGCAGGCGGACTAGCGGGAGCGCCAGCTCCTACGAGCAGTACTTC. This encodes CASRRTSGSASSYEQYF.

This clonotype was seen many times. The chain combines TRBV12-3 or TRBV12-4 with TRBJ2-5, with D possibly TRBD2 on 5 matching bases. V was clipped by 3 bases and J by 1 base, with 9 bases between them. The CDR3 has 14 residues. DNA of the CDR3: TGTGCCAGCAGTTTGAGGGCAGGCCAAGAGACCCAGTACTTC. Its protein product is CASSLRAGQETQYF.

There are many counts of this clonotype. The CDR3 nucleotides are TGTGCCAGCAAGCCGACAGGGTTCTACGAGCAGTACTTC. Amino acids: CASKPTGFYEQYF. The chain combines TRBV2 with TRBJ2-7; 7 positions match TRBD1. The CDR3 extends over 13 amino acids. The V gene's germline CDR1 is SNHLY and CDR2 FYNNEI. After removal of 7 bases from V and 3 bases from J, the junction contained 6 bases not matched to a gene. Looking up the rest from reference TRBV2 and TRBJ2-7 gives the full variable domain: EPEVTQTPSHQVTQMGQEVILRCVPISNHLYFYWYRQILGQKVEFLVSFYNNEISEKSEIFDDQFSVERPDGSNFTLKIRSTKLEDSAMYFCASKPTGFYEQYFGPGTRLTVT.